The rows below give T cell receptor beta chains drawn from one sample of a study of breast tumors, draining lymph nodes, adjacent tissues. TCRdb re-analysed the multiplex PCR reads in MiXCR, keeping a single row per CDR3 protein. The sample holds 150,000 to 250,000 distinct CDR3 sequences; approximately 33% are singletons and the top ten take approximately 4.5%. The sequenced material came from axillary lymph node tissue. Receptors were obtained from a female donor with breast cancer. Some clones in this sample may be carry-over from other donors' samples. CDR3s include the opening cysteine and the closing phenylalanine or tryptophan. Each record gives: V gene, D gene, J gene, clone size, CDR3 protein, CDR3 DNA. A D gene is named only where the DNA matches it firmly. The size field is filled for only some rows; it gives once, few, many or a size class.

v_gene: TRBV9; d_gene: TRBD1; j_gene: TRBJ1-3; abundance: many; CDR3aa: CASSSLGGNSGNTIYF; CDR3nt: TGTGCCAGCAGCTCTCTAGGGGGCAACTCTGGAAACACCATATATTTT
v_gene: TRBV5-1; d_gene: -; j_gene: TRBJ2-3; abundance: many; CDR3aa: CASSARQGTDTQYF; CDR3nt: TGCGCCAGCAGCGCACGACAGGGCACAGATACGCAGTATTTT
v_gene: TRBV7-9; d_gene: -; j_gene: TRBJ2-2; abundance: many; CDR3aa: CASSFKPGELFF; CDR3nt: TGTGCCAGCAGCTTTAAACCCGGGGAGCTGTTTTTT
v_gene: TRBV11-1; d_gene: -; j_gene: TRBJ2-2; abundance: many; CDR3aa: CASSLSRTGGELFF; CDR3nt: TGTGCCAGCAGCTTATCCCGCACCGGGGGGGAGCTGTTTTTT
v_gene: TRBV3-1; d_gene: -; j_gene: TRBJ1-2; abundance: many; CDR3aa: CASSQEGGSGYTF; CDR3nt: TGTGCCAGCAGCCAAGAGGGGGGAAGCGGCTACACCTTC
v_gene: TRBV20-1; d_gene: TRBD2; j_gene: TRBJ2-7; abundance: -; CDR3aa: CSVGAVGGRARSYEQYF; CDR3nt: TGCAGTGTAGGGGCGGTCGGCGGGAGGGCCCGCTCCTACGAGCAGTACTTC
v_gene: TRBV2; d_gene: TRBD1; j_gene: TRBJ1-3; abundance: once; CDR3aa: CASSGDRSSGNTIYF; CDR3nt: TGTGCCAGCAGTGGGGACAGGTCCTCTGGAAACACCATATATTTT
v_gene: TRBV28; d_gene: TRBD2; j_gene: TRBJ2-7; abundance: many; CDR3aa: CASRGLAEPVSYEQYF; CDR3nt: TGTGCCAGCAGGGGACTAGCGGAGCCTGTCTCCTACGAGCAGTACTTC
v_gene: TRBV6-1; d_gene: -; j_gene: TRBJ1-5; abundance: many; CDR3aa: CASSMNQPQHF; CDR3nt: TGTGCCAGCAGTATGAATCAGCCCCAGCATTTT
v_gene: TRBV12-3/TRBV12-4; d_gene: -; j_gene: TRBJ1-4; abundance: many; CDR3aa: CASTYRGSPTNEKLFF; CDR3nt: TGTGCCAGCACCTATAGGGGATCCCCAACTAATGAAAAACTGTTTTTT
v_gene: TRBV19; d_gene: -; j_gene: TRBJ1-4; abundance: many; CDR3aa: CASSIVGPEKLFF; CDR3nt: TGTGCCAGTAGTATAGTTGGGCCTGAAAAACTGTTTTTT
v_gene: TRBV2; d_gene: -; j_gene: TRBJ1-5; abundance: many; CDR3aa: CASSEDAGRRQPQHF; CDR3nt: TGTGCCAGCAGTGAAGACGCGGGGAGGAGGCAGCCCCAGCATTTT
v_gene: TRBV9; d_gene: TRBD2; j_gene: TRBJ2-1; abundance: -; CDR3aa: CASSAGLAGAVEQFF; CDR3nt: TGTGCCAGCAGCGCGGGACTAGCGGGAGCGGTTGAGCAGTTCTTC
v_gene: TRBV6-5; d_gene: -; j_gene: TRBJ2-2; abundance: -; CDR3aa: CASKLAGELFF; CDR3nt: TGTGCCAGCAAACTAGCCGGGGAGCTGTTTTTT
v_gene: TRBV9; d_gene: TRBD2; j_gene: TRBJ2-1; abundance: many; CDR3aa: CASSVGQLLARNEQFF; CDR3nt: TGTGCCAGCAGCGTAGGCCAGTTACTAGCGCGCAATGAGCAGTTCTTC
v_gene: TRBV12-3/TRBV12-4; d_gene: -; j_gene: TRBJ2-5; abundance: many; CDR3aa: CASSAHLGKGSETQYF; CDR3nt: TGTGCCAGCAGTGCACACCTTGGGAAGGGGTCGGAGACCCAGTACTTC
v_gene: TRBV28; d_gene: -; j_gene: TRBJ2-7; abundance: many; CDR3aa: CASSEVDYEQYF; CDR3nt: TGTGCCAGCAGTGAAGTAGACTACGAGCAGTACTTC
v_gene: TRBV27; d_gene: -; j_gene: TRBJ2-5; abundance: few; CDR3aa: CASSRKMEETQYF; CDR3nt: TGTGCCAGCAGTAGGAAGATGGAAGAGACCCAGTACTTC
v_gene: TRBV5-1; d_gene: TRBD1; j_gene: TRBJ2-1; abundance: -; CDR3aa: CASSLAGTGLTNEQFF; CDR3nt: TGCGCCAGCAGCTTGGCGGGGACAGGGCTTACAAATGAGCAGTTCTTC
v_gene: TRBV3-1; d_gene: -; j_gene: TRBJ2-2; abundance: few; CDR3aa: CASSQDPGPGELFF; CDR3nt: TGTGCCAGCAGCCAAGATCCAGGGCCCGGGGAGCTGTTTTTT
v_gene: TRBV29-1; d_gene: -; j_gene: TRBJ2-7; abundance: -; CDR3aa: CSLGRSYEQYF; CDR3nt: TGCAGCTTAGGGCGGTCCTACGAGCAGTACTTC
v_gene: TRBV6-2/TRBV6-3; d_gene: -; j_gene: TRBJ2-1; abundance: many; CDR3aa: CASSTQRQYNEQFF; CDR3nt: TGTGCCAGCAGCACCCAAAGGCAGTACAATGAGCAGTTCTTC
v_gene: TRBV6-4; d_gene: TRBD1; j_gene: TRBJ1-1; abundance: few; CDR3aa: CASSRTGSETEAFF; CDR3nt: TGTGCCAGCAGTCGGACAGGGTCGGAGACTGAAGCTTTCTTT
v_gene: TRBV29-1; d_gene: -; j_gene: TRBJ1-2; abundance: many; CDR3aa: CSVDSSGGYTF; CDR3nt: TGCAGCGTAGACAGCTCTGGAGGCTACACCTTC
v_gene: TRBV2; d_gene: -; j_gene: TRBJ1-2; abundance: -; CDR3aa: CASRGEGPNYGYTF; CDR3nt: TGTGCCAGCAGGGGGGAGGGCCCCAACTATGGCTACACCTTC
v_gene: TRBV20-1; d_gene: -; j_gene: TRBJ1-2; abundance: many; CDR3aa: CSARTGTFGYTF; CDR3nt: TGCAGTGCTAGAACTGGGACCTTTGGCTACACCTTC
v_gene: TRBV27; d_gene: TRBD1; j_gene: TRBJ1-4; abundance: -; CDR3aa: CASSLSGQPDYNEKLFF; CDR3nt: TGCGCCAGCAGTTTATCGGGACAGCCAGACTACAATGAAAAACTGTTTTTT
v_gene: TRBV18; d_gene: -; j_gene: TRBJ1-5; abundance: few; CDR3aa: CASSPVGNFIAQHF; CDR3nt: TGTGCCAGCTCACCGGTCGGTAACTTCATAGCCCAGCATTTT
v_gene: TRBV3-1; d_gene: -; j_gene: TRBJ1-5; abundance: many; CDR3aa: CASSQGSGSNQPQHF; CDR3nt: TGTGCCAGCAGCCAAGGGTCAGGTAGCAATCAGCCCCAGCATTTT
v_gene: TRBV3-1; d_gene: -; j_gene: TRBJ2-3; abundance: -; CDR3aa: CASSLGTSTGTQYF; CDR3nt: TGTGCCAGCAGCCTAGGGACCAGCACAGGTACGCAGTATTTT
v_gene: TRBV12-3/TRBV12-4; d_gene: -; j_gene: TRBJ2-1; abundance: -; CDR3aa: CASSLSSGEQFF; CDR3nt: TGTGCCAGCAGTTTGTCCAGCGGAGAGCAGTTCTTC
v_gene: TRBV30; d_gene: -; j_gene: TRBJ1-2; abundance: few; CDR3aa: CAWSVISGGDYGYTF; CDR3nt: TGTGCCTGGAGTGTAATTAGCGGGGGCGACTATGGCTACACCTTC
v_gene: TRBV28; d_gene: TRBD2; j_gene: TRBJ2-3; abundance: -; CDR3aa: CASSLWWTSASSDTQYF; CDR3nt: TGTGCCAGCAGTTTATGGTGGACTAGCGCCTCTTCCGATACGCAGTATTTT
v_gene: TRBV7-3; d_gene: -; j_gene: TRBJ2-2; abundance: many; CDR3aa: CASSEEFSGELFF; CDR3nt: TGTGCCAGCAGCGAGGAGTTCTCCGGGGAGCTGTTTTTT
v_gene: TRBV2; d_gene: -; j_gene: TRBJ2-1; abundance: many; CDR3aa: CASSEEASSYNEQFF; CDR3nt: TGTGCCAGCAGTGAAGAAGCTAGCTCCTACAATGAGCAGTTCTTC
v_gene: TRBV18; d_gene: -; j_gene: TRBJ2-7; abundance: few; CDR3aa: CASSPFSASIGQGEQYF; CDR3nt: TGTGCCAGCTCACCATTCTCCGCGAGTATCGGGCAGGGTGAGCAGTACTTC
v_gene: TRBV7-9; d_gene: -; j_gene: TRBJ1-1; abundance: -; CDR3aa: CASSLGRLNTEAFF; CDR3nt: TGTGCCAGCAGCTTAGGTCGGCTGAACACTGAAGCTTTCTTT
v_gene: TRBV7-8; d_gene: -; j_gene: TRBJ2-1; abundance: -; CDR3aa: CASSLGTGGGEQFF; CDR3nt: TGTGCCAGCAGCTTAGGCACCGGGGGTGGTGAGCAGTTCTTC
v_gene: TRBV4-3; d_gene: -; j_gene: TRBJ2-1; abundance: -; CDR3aa: CASSRSRVAGQFF; CDR3nt: TGCGCCAGCAGCCGCTCTAGGGTGGCTGGGCAGTTCTTC
v_gene: TRBV11-2; d_gene: TRBD2; j_gene: TRBJ2-1; abundance: many; CDR3aa: CASSLSREGGEQFF; CDR3nt: TGTGCCAGCAGCTTAAGTAGGGAGGGCGGTGAGCAGTTCTTC
v_gene: TRBV20-1; d_gene: TRBD2; j_gene: TRBJ2-3; abundance: -; CDR3aa: CSASQSGGADTQYF; CDR3nt: TGCAGTGCTTCACAAAGCGGGGGGGCCGATACGCAGTATTTT
v_gene: TRBV5-5; d_gene: TRBD2; j_gene: TRBJ2-3; abundance: many; CDR3aa: CASSKGLAKDTQYF; CDR3nt: TGTGCCAGCAGCAAGGGACTAGCGAAAGATACGCAGTATTTT
v_gene: TRBV25-1; d_gene: TRBD2; j_gene: TRBJ2-1; abundance: -; CDR3aa: CASKSTSGAFNEQFF; CDR3nt: TGTGCCAGCAAGTCAACTAGCGGGGCTTTCAATGAGCAGTTCTTC
v_gene: TRBV7-2; d_gene: -; j_gene: TRBJ1-2; abundance: many; CDR3aa: CASSLRSVGEASNYGYTF; CDR3nt: TGTGCCAGCAGCTTACGGTCCGTTGGGGAAGCAAGTAACTATGGCTACACCTTC
v_gene: TRBV28; d_gene: -; j_gene: TRBJ1-4; abundance: many; CDR3aa: CASRVGSFNEKLFF; CDR3nt: TGTGCCAGCAGAGTAGGCAGCTTTAATGAAAAACTGTTTTTT
v_gene: TRBV18; d_gene: -; j_gene: TRBJ1-2; abundance: many; CDR3aa: CASSAQGSNYGYTF; CDR3nt: TGTGCCAGCTCGGCTCAGGGATCCAACTATGGCTACACCTTC
v_gene: TRBV7-2; d_gene: -; j_gene: TRBJ1-2; abundance: -; CDR3aa: CASSSLAGGEYGYTF; CDR3nt: TGTGCCAGCAGCTCCCTAGCGGGGGGGGAGTATGGCTACACCTTC
v_gene: TRBV5-4; d_gene: TRBD1; j_gene: TRBJ1-4; abundance: many; CDR3aa: CASSLNVGQGEKLFF; CDR3nt: TGTGCCAGCAGCTTGAATGTTGGACAGGGTGAAAAACTGTTTTTT
v_gene: TRBV24-1; d_gene: -; j_gene: TRBJ2-2; abundance: few; CDR3aa: CATSDPGELFF; CDR3nt: TGTGCCACCAGTGACCCCGGGGAGCTGTTTTTT
v_gene: TRBV20-1; d_gene: -; j_gene: TRBJ2-5; abundance: many; CDR3aa: CSARSGWVQETQYF; CDR3nt: TGCAGTGCTAGAAGCGGGTGGGTCCAAGAGACCCAGTACTTC
v_gene: TRBV6-6; d_gene: TRBD1; j_gene: TRBJ1-5; abundance: -; CDR3aa: CASSLAGQGSPYSNQPQRF; CDR3nt: TGTGCCAGCAGCCTGGCCGGACAGGGGTCCCCTTATAGCAATCAGCCCCAGCGTTTT
v_gene: TRBV7-2; d_gene: -; j_gene: TRBJ2-2; abundance: many; CDR3aa: CATASKGTGELFF; CDR3nt: TGTGCCACGGCCTCTAAGGGCACCGGGGAGCTGTTTTTT
v_gene: TRBV6-4; d_gene: -; j_gene: TRBJ2-5; abundance: -; CDR3aa: CASSRGETQYF; CDR3nt: TGTGCCAGCAGTCGTGGGGAGACCCAGTACTTC
v_gene: TRBV20-1; d_gene: -; j_gene: TRBJ2-5; abundance: many; CDR3aa: CSAENSETQYF; CDR3nt: TGCAGTGCTGAAAACAGCGAGACCCAGTACTTC
v_gene: TRBV6-5; d_gene: -; j_gene: TRBJ1-5; abundance: few; CDR3aa: CASSHSGPAYSNQPQHF; CDR3nt: TGTGCCAGCAGTCACTCGGGTCCAGCATATAGCAATCAGCCCCAGCATTTT
v_gene: TRBV11-2; d_gene: TRBD1; j_gene: TRBJ1-4; abundance: many; CDR3aa: CASSVDRATNEKLFF; CDR3nt: TGTGCCAGCAGCGTTGACAGGGCCACTAATGAAAAACTGTTTTTT
v_gene: TRBV19; d_gene: TRBD2; j_gene: TRBJ2-5; abundance: many; CDR3aa: CASMRDGTKTQYF; CDR3nt: TGTGCCAGTATGAGGGACGGGACTAAGACCCAGTACTTC